This is a list of T cell receptor beta chains from one sample in a study of blood T cell repertoires in COVID-19. TCRdb keeps only in-frame clones here, not all; method: immunoSEQ multiplex PCR. The sample consists of 170,000 or so clones, about 90% of them appearing once. The sequenced sample was PBMCs or T cells enriched from blood (not recorded which). These TCRs come from a woman between 50 and 59 years old who had recovered from COVID-19. Both conserved end residues are part of each CDR3.

j_gene	v_gene	CDR3aa
TRBJ1-2	TRBV20-1	CSASLGPRGYGYTF
TRBJ1-5	TRBV11-2	CASSLDTIQPQHF
TRBJ2-1	TRBV18	CASSLGDFLGSEQFF
TRBJ1-1	TRBV28	CASSFLGDWDTEAFF
TRBJ2-1	TRBV5-1	CASSLALGLAAYNEQFF
TRBJ1-2	TRBV9	CASSAFRPSYGYTF
TRBJ2-3	TRBV12-5	CASGWGQGGDTQYF
TRBJ2-7	TRBV4-2	CASSHREDSSYEQYF
TRBJ2-7	TRBV5-1	CASSLAGLAAYEQYF
TRBJ1-3	TRBV5-4	CASSLQGNSGNTIYF
TRBJ2-1	TRBV12-5	CASGLGGEQFF
TRBJ1-2	TRBV7-9	CASSFSSGGAFYGYTF
TRBJ2-7	TRBV27	CASKEGRAYEQYF
TRBJ2-5	TRBV28	CATSGQGQETQYF
TRBJ2-2	TRBV28	CASQLAGNTGELFF
TRBJ1-2	TRBV7-2	CASSLQAGDGYTF
TRBJ1-2	TRBV28	CASSPEGQGRGYGYTF
TRBJ1-1	TRBV6-5	CAVAQGLNTEAFF
TRBJ2-1	TRBV15	CATSGDRSSYNEQFF
TRBJ1-2	TRBV30	CASPRGQGSYGYTF
TRBJ2-3	TRBV20-1	CSASGGPDTQYF
TRBJ2-3	TRBV4-2	CASSPLVAGEPSTDTQYF
TRBJ1-1	TRBV30	CAWSRNTEAFF
TRBJ1-1	TRBV5-1	CASSSNLQGAGSTEAFF
TRBJ1-6	TRBV3-1/TRBV3-2	CASSLSPGSPLHF
TRBJ2-1	TRBV18	CASSLTSTAVEQFF
TRBJ2-5	TRBV4-2	CASSLRGGKEETQYF
TRBJ1-4	TRBV23-1	CASSQGEENEKLFF
TRBJ1-3	TRBV6-5	CASRDGDSGNTIYF
TRBJ1-4	TRBV18	CASSPRTGVSEKLFF
TRBJ1-2	TRBV5-1	CASSTPTESGYTF
TRBJ1-5	TRBV28	CASRTGTRGGQPQHF
TRBJ1-1	TRBV12-2	CASRLGSAWTGRTEAFF
TRBJ1-4	TRBV6-5	CASSSPRLGGRGGLFF
TRBJ2-3	TRBV7-2	CASSPGQGPDTQYF
TRBJ2-2	TRBV5-1	CASTTRENTGELFF
TRBJ2-3	TRBV19	CASSILGSGRVRGDTQYF
TRBJ2-1	TRBV28	CASRYLGTSGRGKQFF
TRBJ2-2	TRBV7-3	CASELAPESGELFF
TRBJ2-3	TRBV27	CASSFYDRVDTQYF
TRBJ1-2	TRBV28	CASSYASNYGYTF
TRBJ2-1	TRBV9	CASSVLGSSYNEQFF
TRBJ2-1	TRBV10-3	CAISGLEAGNEQFF
TRBJ1-4	TRBV7-9	CASSLGDTRLWKLFF
TRBJ1-1	TRBV29-1	CSVQAGGSTEAFF
TRBJ1-3	TRBV28	CASRTGGPSGNTIYF